The 18 T cell receptor beta chains reported below all come from one sample, sequenced in a study of blood T cells in healthy people across ages. Alongside a J-beta primer mix, a sample-barcoded 5' primer served in a second PCR lasting 7 to 11 cycles. TCRdb called the 5' RACE reads again in MiXCR, with one record for every CDR3 protein. This table holds roughly 700,000 distinct CDR3 sequences, roughly 32% found once. Sequencing was done on a sample of blood. These receptors were taken from a woman of 80 years or more in good health.

This clonotype was recorded many times. The gene calls are TRBV20-1 and TRBJ2-3; maybe TRBD1 (6 bases). Between the trimmed V and J ends, which lost 3 bases and 0 bases, there was a span of 13 bases. This CDR3 is 15 amino acids long. Per the germline V gene, CDR1 is DFQATT and CDR2 is SNEGSKA (reference sequence). The CDR3 loop reads CSASLPRGSTDTQYF. The CDR3 DNA follows: TGCAGTGCTAGTCTTCCTAGGGGGAGCACAGATACGCAGTATTTT.

The rearrangement uses TRBV28 and TRBJ1-1; D is uncertain. V dropped 7 bases and J dropped 3 bases, with 15 bases sitting between them. The germline V gene has CDR1 MDHEN and CDR2 SYDVKM. This CDR3 has 14 amino acids. The CDR3 protein is CASTSGHRDTEAFF. CDR3 sequence (DNA): TGTGCCAGCACCTCCGGGCATCGGGACACTGAAGCTTTCTTT.

The chain carries TRBV20-1 and TRBJ1-1; 9 bases map to TRBD1. Per germline, CDR1 DFQATT and CDR2 SNEGSKA (reference sequence). V shed 5 bases and J 2 bases; nucleotides not matched to a gene: 3. The CDR3 is 13 residues long. The DNA for the CDR3 is TGCAGTGCTCCGGGACAGGGCAACACTGAAGCTTTCTTT. As protein: CSAPGQGNTEAFF.

This clonotype came up a few times. This chain uses TRBV11-2 with TRBJ2-3, with D uncertain. Trimming stripped 5 bases from V and 4 bases from J, with 10 bases between. CDR1 is SGHAT and CDR2 is FQNNGV in the germline V gene. CDR3 length equals 13 residues. In nucleotides, the CDR3 is TGTGCCAGCAGCCCCCCGGGCGCAGATACGCAGTATTTT. This translates into CASSPPGADTQYF.

This clonotype was detected many times. The CDR3 DNA reads as TGTGCCAGCAGTTCCTGGGGCATTTCTAACTATGGCTACACCTTC. It encodes CASSSWGISNYGYTF. The chain joins TRBV6-2 or TRBV6-3 to TRBJ1-2; tentative D call: TRBD1 (5 bases). Between the trimmed V and J ends, which lost 4 bases and 0 bases, there was a span of 12 bases. Germline-derived CDR1 and CDR2 are MNHEY and SVGEGT. CDR3 length equals 15 residues.

This clonotype was observed at least ten times. The chain joins TRBV5-1 to TRBJ2-3, with D possibly called TRBD1 or TRBD2 (5 bases each). This CDR3 is 14 amino acids long. The V end lost 2 bases, the J end lost 5 bases, and 12 bases lay between the germline ends. The germline V gene has CDR1 SGHRS and CDR2 YFSETQ. The CDR3 spells CASSLQDSGDTQYF. In DNA form, the CDR3 reads TGCGCCAGCAGCTTACAGGACTCGGGAGATACGCAGTATTTT.

This clonotype was seen repeatedly, ten times or more. The DNA for the CDR3 is TGTGCCAGCAGTTGGGGTGGGGGGAATGGCTACACCTTC. Translating gives CASSWGGGNGYTF. The chain links TRBV27 to TRBJ1-2, with TRBD1 as a possible D gene (5 bases). Germline V gene sequence: CDR1 MNHEY, CDR2 SMNVEV (reference sequence). Trimming stripped 4 bases from V and 6 bases from J, with 12 bases between. CDR3 length: 13 amino acids.

The count of this clonotype is one. This chain connects TRBV7-9 to TRBJ1-4, with unresolved D. Trimming shortened V by 3 bases and J by 0 bases, and 17 bases separated the two germline ends. CDR1 SEHNR and CDR2 FQNEAQ come from the germline V gene (reference sequence). The CDR3 has 18 amino acids. The CDR3 coding sequence is TGTGCCAGCAGCTTTAGAGGACCACCTTCCTCAACTAATGAAAAACTGTTTTTT. Protein sequence: CASSFRGPPSSTNEKLFF. Together with reference TRBV7-9 and TRBJ1-4, the CDR3 gives the full variable domain: DTGVSQNPRHKITKRGQNVTFRCDPISEHNRLYWYRQTLGQGPEFLTYFQNEAQLEKSRLLSDRFSAERPKGSFSTLEIQRTEQGDSAMYLCASSFRGPPSSTNEKLFFGSGTQLSVL.

This clonotype was detected a few times. The rearrangement uses TRBV2 and TRBJ1-2; D may be TRBD1 (5 bases). The V gene's germline CDR1 is SNHLY and CDR2 FYNNEI. The CDR3 spans 15 residues. V gave up 3 bases and J gave up 0 bases, with 11 bases separating them. CDR3 sequence reads: CASSESRGANYGYTF. CDR3 bases: TGTGCCAGCAGTGAGTCTAGGGGAGCTAACTATGGCTACACCTTC.

The rearrangement uses TRBV10-3 and TRBJ2-2, with 9 bases matching TRBD1. V shed 10 bases and J 5 bases; nucleotides not matched to a gene: 5. The germline V gene has CDR1 ENHRY and CDR2 SYGVKD. The CDR3 consists of 13 residues. The CDR3 spells CATLGTGTGELFF. As DNA, the CDR3 is TGTGCCACCCTCGGGACAGGGACCGGGGAGCTGTTTTTT.

This clonotype occurred many times. J is TRBJ1-1 and V is TRBV6-2 or TRBV6-3; no reliable D call. The CDR3 has 14 residues. Deletions cut 5 bases from V and 5 bases from J, with 15 bases between. The germline V gene has CDR1 MNHEY and CDR2 SVGEGT. The CDR3 DNA follows: TGTGCCAGCAGTAACTGGGCCCCGCGAACTGAAGCTTTCTTT. It translates to CASSNWAPRTEAFF.

This clonotype was detected only a few times. The chain recombines TRBV7-9 with TRBJ1-2; D may be TRBD1 (5 bases). The germline gives CDR1 SEHNR, CDR2 FQNEAQ (reference sequence). With 5 bases removed from V and 7 bases from J, the gap between germline ends came to 20 bases. The CDR3 consists of 15 residues. DNA for the CDR3: TGTGCCAGCAGCGCCCGGGAGGGGCGAGAGAGTGGCTACACCTTC. Translated: CASSAREGRESGYTF.

This clonotype was recorded a few times. A much larger clone is a single base away; this may be a read error. V and J are TRBV6-2 or TRBV6-3 and TRBJ2-5; either TRBD1 or TRBD2 may fit D (6 bases each). The V end lost 2 bases, the J end lost 11 bases, and 18 bases lay between the germline ends. Germline lookup yields CDR1 MNHEY and CDR2 SVGEGT. The CDR3 spans 14 residues. CDR3 region: CASSYGGLHNEQYF. DNA of the CDR3: TGTGCCAGCAGTTACGGGGGGCTCCACAATGAGCAGTACTTC.

V is TRBV20-1 and J is TRBJ2-1; 11 nucleotides line up with TRBD2. This CDR3 is 15 amino acids long. Germline V gene lookup returns CDR1 DFQATT and CDR2 SNEGSKA (reference sequence). With 5 bases clipped from V and 10 bases from J, the junction kept 13 bases outside the gene matches. Here the CDR3 DNA reads TGCAGTGCTCATGCCGGGACTAGCGGCATTCCCGAGCAGTTCTTC. This encodes CSAHAGTSGIPEQFF.

V usage is TRBV20-1 and J usage is TRBJ2-2; D gene uncertain. The CDR3 spans 14 residues. V lost 4 bases to trimming and J lost 4 bases, with 13 bases between them. Germline V lookup: CDR1 DFQATT, CDR2 SNEGSKA (reference sequence). Written as DNA, the CDR3 is TGCAGTGCTAAAAAATTGCAGTCCACCGGGGAGCTGTTTTTT. It codes for CSAKKLQSTGELFF.

This clonotype appeared many times. The chain combines TRBV7-2 with TRBJ1-1; 7 bases are a match to TRBD1. Trimming at V came to 5 bases and at J to 4 bases, leaving 4 bases not matched to a gene. CDR1 is SGHTA and CDR2 is FQGNSA in the germline V gene. The CDR3 length is 13 residues. CDR3 amino acids: CASSGRGGTEAFF. DNA of the CDR3: TGTGCCAGCAGCGGCAGGGGGGGCACTGAAGCTTTCTTT.

The rearrangement joins TRBV15 to TRBJ1-1; TRBD1 might be the D (5 bases). Trimming took off 3 bases at V and 3 bases at J, with 11 bases between the two ends. The length of the CDR3 is 14 residues. The germline V gene has CDR1 LNHNV and CDR2 YYDKDF (reference sequence). As DNA, the CDR3 is TGTGCCACCAGCAGTCTTCTAGGGGACACTGAAGCTTTCTTT. This sequence encodes CATSSLLGDTEAFF.

The genes are TRBV29-1 and TRBJ2-3; D remains ambiguous. Germline loops: CDR1 SQVTM, CDR2 ANQGSEA. CDR3 length: 14 amino acids. V lost 3 bases and J lost 2, with 12 bases in between. In DNA, the CDR3 is TGCAGCGTTGACGGTCCAGATAACACAGATACGCAGTATTTT. It specifies CSVDGPDNTDTQYF.